Following are 5 T cell receptor beta chains from one sample sequenced in a study of blood T cell repertoires in COVID-19. Using immunoSEQ multiplex PCR, the repertoire was profiled, and TCRdb retains in-frame clones only, with some absent. The sample has some 260,000 clones, 70% to 90% seen once. Sequences were obtained from peripheral blood. These receptors all come from a man aged 18 to 35 with active or convalescent COVID-19.

The chain couples TRBV7-2 to TRBJ1-1; 9 bases line up with TRBD1. Germline CDR1 SGHTA, CDR2 FQGNSA. CDR3 length: 14 residues. The trim removed 3 bases at V and 5 bases at J, leaving 4 bases unmatched. CDR3 in DNA: TGTGCCAGCAGCTTGGACAGGGGTGGAACTGAAGCTTTCTTT. Protein sequence: CASSLDRGGTEAFF.

V is TRBV5-1 and J is TRBJ2-2; a weak D match, TRBD2 (5 bases). V was trimmed by 1 base and J by 4 bases, leaving 14 bases between them. The CDR3 is 16 amino acids. The V gene's germline CDR1 is SGHRS and CDR2 YFSETQ. The CDR3 region is CASSLPSPGVTGELFF. The DNA of the CDR3 is TGCGCCAGCAGCTTGCCCAGCCCCGGGGTCACCGGGGAGCTGTTTTTT.

The chain has TRBV20-1 and TRBJ1-2; TRBD1 agrees at 12 bases. Trimming cost V 3 bases and J 7 bases; bases outside gene matches: 12. Germline CDR1 is DFQATT and CDR2 is SNEGSKA (reference sequence). The CDR3 sequence is 16 residues long. The CDR3 is CSASREPGQGARGYTF. CDR3 bases: TGCAGTGCTAGTCGGGAACCGGGACAGGGGGCGCGTGGCTACACCTTC.

The chain carries TRBV10-1 and TRBJ2-5; the D gene is possibly TRBD2 (6 bases). Germline CDR1 reads WNHNN; CDR2 reads SYGVQD (reference sequence). The CDR3 has 13 residues. The V gene lost 4 bases and the J gene lost 2 bases, with 8 bases spanning the gap. The CDR3 nucleotides are TGCGCCAGCAGTGCGGGACTGCAAGAGACCCAGTACTTC. Translation: CASSAGLQETQYF.

This clone was counted only a few times. The rearrangement links TRBV5-4 to TRBJ2-5, with 7 bases that match TRBD2. CDR1 is SGHNT, CDR2 YYREEE, per germline (reference sequence). The CDR3 extends over 15 amino acids. V lost 6 bases and J lost 4; bases outside the gene matches: 12. CDR3: CASTSGREGLETQYF. The CDR3 nucleotides read TGTGCCAGCACCTCGGGGAGGGAGGGATTAGAGACCCAGTACTTC.